A single T cell receptor (beta chain) is shown here with its context. Using immunoSEQ multiplex PCR, the repertoire was profiled, and TCRdb retains in-frame clones only, with some absent. The sample contains hundreds of thousands of clones, 90% to 95% of which appear only once. This sample is part of a study of blood T cell repertoires in COVID-19. Unmatched junction bases numbered 8, after V lost 2 bases and J lost 2 bases. The CDR3 loop spans 19 amino acids. Germline CDR1 and CDR2: MNHNS and SASEGT. Sequenced sample: peripheral blood. This clonotype was obtained from a man aged 60-69 years with COVID-19, enrolled during active disease. The chain links TRBV6-1 to TRBJ2-1, with TRBD2 identical over 14 bases. The CDR3 loop reads CASSEPTGLAGATYNEQFF. The CDR3 bases are TGTGCCAGCAGTGAACCCACGGGACTAGCGGGGGCTACCTACAATGAGCAGTTCTTC.